Sequencing of this T cell receptor beta chain was carried out in a study of shared clonotypes between healthy human individuals. Study in general: Participating donors consisted of a couple of women and a few men aged 18 to 49.

Whole-study findings and limits: As a rule, naive subsets had a larger estimated richness than memory subsets.

TCRdb's table, derived via immunoSEQ multiplex PCR, lists solely in-frame clones and lacks some. In the table there are around 700,000 clones, over 65% of which are singletons. Trimming removed 1 base from V and 5 bases from J; junction bases left unmatched: 2. Germline CDR1 is SGHAT and CDR2 is FQNNGV. The CDR3 totals 15 residues. This clone was recorded at least ten times. Its antigen is unidentified. This receptor was obtained from a young woman in good health. The material sequenced was memory CD4+ T cells sorted from blood. The subset here: CD45RA-negative fraction. This chain uses TRBV11-2 with TRBJ2-2; TRBD2 aligns across 9 bases. CDR3 loop: CASSLGTSVTGELFF. For the CDR3, the DNA is TGTGCCAGCAGCTTAGGGACTAGCGTGACCGGGGAGCTGTTTTTT. Full variable domain (missing parts from reference TRBV11-2 and TRBJ2-2): EAGVAQSPRYKIIEKRQSVAFWCNPISGHATLYWYQQILGQGPKLLIQFQNNGVVDDSQLPKDRFSAERLKGVDSTLKIQPAKLEDSAVYLCASSLGTSVTGELFFGEGSRLTVL.